This T cell receptor (beta chain) was profiled in a study of beta chain features in type 1 diabetes. A note on this clone: Its antigen is still unknown. Distinct nucleotide sequences in the sample also encode this CDR3.

Study-wide findings and caveats: When Type 1 diabetes patients were examined, their TCRB CDR3s proved moderately but significantly shorter in all four CD4+ subsets.

Expressed TCRB transcripts were sequenced because the entire RNA isolate underwent reverse transcription. Sequenced by immunoSEQ multiplex PCR; TCRdb stores in-frame clones only, minus some. Here the sample spans 810,000 or so clones, roughly a sixth being singletons. Germline-derived CDR1 and CDR2 are SGHTA and FQGTGA. CDR3 length: 13 residues. Trimming removed 1 base from V and 4 bases from J, with 5 bases in between. Sorted CD4+ subsets: naive, central memory, regulatory, stem cell-like memory (CD45RO/CCR7/CD25/CD127/CD95/CD27 panel). Sequenced: naive CD4+ T cells from blood. The source of this sequence is a woman aged 18-29 years in good health. The V and J genes are TRBV7-3 and TRBJ2-1; D is unclear. CDR3: CASSLNGYNEQFF. The CDR3 coding sequence is TGTGCCAGCAGCTTAAATGGGTACAATGAGCAGTTCTTC.